The 27 T cell receptor beta chains presented below share a single source sample, sequenced in a study of shared clonotypes between healthy human individuals. The data were produced by immunoSEQ multiplex PCR, yet TCRdb's version contains in-frame clones alone and is incomplete. The sample yields about 680,000 clones, 55% to 85% seen once. Sample: memory CD4+ T cells sorted from blood. Documented subset: CD45RA-negative fraction. All receptors derive from a woman younger than 45 in good health.

The chain carries TRBV6-5 and TRBJ1-2; tentative D call: TRBD1 (5 bases). V shed 2 bases and J shed 6 bases, with 13 bases lying between them. CDR3 length: 14 amino acids. Germline V gives CDR1 MNHEY, CDR2 SVGAGI. This CDR3 is CASSYTRLGHGYTF. The CDR3 region has the DNA TGTGCCAGCAGTTACACACGCCTGGGGCATGGCTACACCTTC.

This clone was observed a single time. This chain uses TRBV6-1 with TRBJ2-7, with a tentative D call TRBD1 (5 bases). Deletions cut 6 bases from V and 0 bases from J, with 9 bases between. Germline values: CDR1 MNHNS, CDR2 SASEGT. CDR3 length equals 13 residues. Written as DNA, the CDR3 is TGTGCCAGCAGGGACATATTCTCCTACGAGCAGTACTTC. This codes for CASRDIFSYEQYF.

The chain links TRBV18 to TRBJ1-5; D may be TRBD1 (6 bases). The germline gives CDR1 KGHSH, CDR2 LQKENI. The CDR3 is made up of 14 amino acids. The V end lost 3 bases, the J end lost 3 bases, and 9 bases lay between the germline ends. Written as DNA, the CDR3 is TGTGCCAGCTCACCTGGACAGCACAATCAGCCCCAGCATTTT. This gives the protein CASSPGQHNQPQHF.

The chain couples TRBV5-1 to TRBJ1-1; D is unclear. CDR1 and CDR2 from the germline V gene are SGHRS and YFSETQ. The CDR3 extends over 15 amino acids. The V and J ends lost 0 bases and 6 bases respectively, with 15 bases between them. For the CDR3, the DNA is TGCGCCAGCAGCTTGGCCGGAGGGCTCACACCTGAAGCTTTCTTT. It yields the protein CASSLAGGLTPEAFF.

V gene TRBV5-1 combines with J gene TRBJ1-5; 8 bases line up with TRBD1. From germline, CDR1 is SGHRS and CDR2 YFSETQ. V shed 5 bases, J shed 13 bases, and the junction held 14 bases outside the gene matches. CDR3 length: 14 residues. CDR3 bases: TGCGCCAGCAGTTCCGGGACAGGCGGGGATTTACAGCATTTT. It specifies CASSSGTGGDLQHF.

This clone was seen more than once but under ten times. As DNA, the CDR3 is TGTGCCAGCAGCCCCCGGACAGGGTTGATCGAGCAGTACTTC. Residues: CASSPRTGLIEQYF. The chain combines TRBV7-7 with TRBJ2-7; 8 bases align to TRBD1. Germline loops: CDR1 SSHAT, CDR2 FNYEAQ (reference sequence). V lost 5 bases and J lost 6; bases outside the gene matches: 9. The CDR3 contains 14 residues.

This clone was seen once. V and J are TRBV6-5 and TRBJ2-1; unclear D gene. V lost 0 bases and J 8 bases, leaving 14 bases between the germline ends. The CDR3 is 15 amino acids. CDR1 and CDR2 (germline): MNHEY, SVGAGI. CDR3 nucleotide sequence: TGTGCCAGCAGTTACTCTAGTGGTCTACAAGATGAGCAGTTCTTC. Protein sequence: CASSYSSGLQDEQFF.

This rearrangement joins TRBV2 to TRBJ2-7; the match to TRBD2 covers 10 bases. Germline trimming cut 1 base from V and 4 bases from J; bases unmatched to any gene: 1. Germline CDR1 is SNHLY and CDR2 is FYNNEI. The CDR3 has 14 amino acids. CDR3 in DNA: TGTGCCAGCAGTGAAGAAGCGGGAGGGTACGAGCAGTACTTC. Translation: CASSEEAGGYEQYF.

This clone showed up just once. The chain employs TRBV5-1 and TRBJ2-6, with no clear D. V was shortened by 2 bases and J by 2 bases, with 8 bases between the two germline ends. The germline V gene encodes CDR1 SGHRS and CDR2 YFSETQ. The CDR3 is 15 amino acids. CDR3 region: CASSFPLAGANVLTF. As DNA, the CDR3 is TGCGCCAGCAGCTTTCCCCTTGCTGGGGCCAACGTCCTGACTTTC. The full variable domain, completed using reference TRBV5-1 and TRBJ2-6, is KAGVTQTPRYLIKTRGQQVTLSCSPISGHRSVSWYQQTPGQGLQFLFEYFSETQRNKGNFPGRFSGRQFSNSRSEMNVSTLELGDSALYLCASSFPLAGANVLTFGAGSRLTVL.

J is TRBJ2-7 and V is TRBV19, with a weak D call TRBD1 (5 bases). The CDR3 consists of 14 residues. Germline values: CDR1 LNHDA, CDR2 SQIVND (reference sequence). The V end lost 6 bases, the J end lost 0 bases, and 12 bases lay between the germline ends. CDR3 coding DNA: TGTGCCAGTAGCGGACACATTAGCTCCTACGAGCAGTACTTC. Protein: CASSGHISSYEQYF.

The CDR3 spells CASSRSAGVGYEQYF. The CDR3 DNA is TGCGCCAGCAGCCGATCAGCGGGAGTCGGCTACGAGCAGTACTTC. This chain links TRBV4-1 with TRBJ2-7; the match to TRBD2 covers 8 bases. The V and J ends lost 4 bases and 3 bases, in that order; junction bases with no gene match: 8. The CDR3 extends over 15 amino acids. Germline CDR1 is MGHRA and CDR2 is YSYEKL.

This clone was observed a handful of times. V is TRBV7-7 and J is TRBJ2-3, with TRBD1 as a possible D gene (7 bases). Trimming took 1 base from V and 2 from J, leaving 22 bases between them. This CDR3 comprises 19 residues. The germline CDR1 and CDR2 sequences are SSHAT and FNYEAQ (reference sequence). The CDR3 DNA follows: TGTGCCAGCAGCTTAGGGTTAGGGGCCAGGGGGGTTTTCACAGATACGCAGTATTTT. It yields the protein CASSLGLGARGVFTDTQYF.

This clone has a handful of counts. Within the sample, other DNA sequences also encode this same CDR3. V usage is TRBV5-1 and J usage is TRBJ2-1; 8 positions match TRBD2. The CDR3 runs to 15 residues. Germline CDR1 is SGHRS and CDR2 is YFSETQ. Trimming cost V 2 bases and J 1 base; bases outside gene matches: 2. In nucleotides, the CDR3 is TGCGCCAGCAGCTTATCTAGCGGGTCCTACAATGAGCAGTTCTTC. This translates into CASSLSSGSYNEQFF.

This clone was picked up a small number of times. The chain employs TRBV5-4 and TRBJ1-1, with D unresolved. V lost 2 bases to trimming and J lost 5 bases, with 4 bases between them. In germline, CDR1 is SGHNT, CDR2 YYREEE (reference sequence). CDR3 length: 11 residues. In DNA form, the CDR3 reads TGTGCCAGCAGCTTTTCAACTGAAGCTTTCTTT. It codes for CASSFSTEAFF.

The rearrangement joins TRBV5-1 to TRBJ2-5; 7 bases agree with TRBD2. In germline, CDR1 is SGHRS, CDR2 YFSETQ. J was trimmed by 1 base and V by 1 base; bases with no gene match: 7. This CDR3 comprises 16 residues. The CDR3 loop is CASSLLGRGSQETQYF. The CDR3 region has the DNA TGCGCCAGCAGCTTGCTGGGGCGGGGGTCCCAAGAGACCCAGTACTTC.

This chain uses TRBV5-1 with TRBJ2-1; maybe TRBD2 (6 bases). V lost 4 bases to trimming and J lost 0 bases, with 17 bases between them. The germline V gene encodes CDR1 SGHRS and CDR2 YFSETQ. The CDR3 consists of 17 residues. Here the CDR3 reads CASSLTIAEHSYNEQFF. The CDR3 DNA follows: TGCGCCAGCAGCCTCACCATAGCGGAACACTCCTACAATGAGCAGTTCTTC. The variable domain in full, with the rest retrieved from reference TRBV5-1 and TRBJ2-1, is KAGVTQTPRYLIKTRGQQVTLSCSPISGHRSVSWYQQTPGQGLQFLFEYFSETQRNKGNFPGRFSGRQFSNSRSEMNVSTLELGDSALYLCASSLTIAEHSYNEQFFGPGTRLTVL.

This chain connects TRBV7-2 to TRBJ2-2, with 10 bases matching TRBD2. Germline trimming cut 7 bases from V and 5 bases from J; bases unmatched to any gene: 10. This CDR3 is 16 amino acids long. Per germline, CDR1 SGHTA and CDR2 FQGNSA. The CDR3 sequence is CASKQREGFRTGELFF. The CDR3 nucleotides are TGTGCCAGCAAACAGCGGGAGGGATTTCGGACCGGGGAGCTGTTTTTT. The full variable domain, rest sourced from reference TRBV7-2 and TRBJ2-2, is GAGVSQSPSNKVTEKGKDVELRCDPISGHTALYWYRQSLGQGLEFLIYFQGNSAPDKSGLPSDRFSAERTGGSVSTLTIQRTQQEDSAVYLCASKQREGFRTGELFFGEGSRLTVL.

Only a few counts were recorded for this clone. V gene TRBV2 combines with J gene TRBJ2-2, with D perhaps TRBD1 (5 bases). The CDR3 extends over 13 amino acids. The V end was cut by 6 bases, the J end by 3 bases, with 8 bases between. Germline V gene lookup returns CDR1 SNHLY and CDR2 FYNNEI. CDR3 protein: CASREQDTGELFF. In DNA, the CDR3 is TGTGCCAGCAGGGAACAGGACACCGGGGAGCTGTTTTTT.

Turning to this clone: Additional DNA sequences in this sample encode the identical CDR3. This chain joins TRBV6-1 and TRBJ2-7; D gene ambiguous. Trimming pared 5 bases from V and 4 bases from J, leaving 9 bases between. CDR3 length: 12 residues. Germline CDR1 reads MNHNS; CDR2 reads SASEGT. CDR3 DNA sequence: TGTGCCAGCAGTCGACCGGGTTACGAGCAGTACTTC. This translates into CASSRPGYEQYF.

J is TRBJ2-5 and V is TRBV10-3; the match to TRBD1 covers 9 bases. Germline V gene sequence: CDR1 ENHRY, CDR2 SYGVKD. V lost 2 bases, J lost 5 bases, and 9 bases stayed unmatched. This CDR3 is built from 16 residues. In DNA, the CDR3 is TGTGCCATCAGTGAGCCCGGGACAGGGCGTTTGGAGACCCAGTACTTC. Translation: CAISEPGTGRLETQYF.

This rearrangement joins TRBV10-2 to TRBJ2-7; possibly TRBD1 or TRBD2 for D (5 bases each). The V end was cut by 5 bases, the J end by 7 bases, with 15 bases between. Looked up from germline, CDR1 is WSHSY and CDR2 is SAAADI. This CDR3 has 13 residues. In DNA form, the CDR3 reads TGCGCCAGCAGTCTGTCCACTGGGGGTGAGCAGTACTTC. Residues: CASSLSTGGEQYF.

This clone was picked up a small number of times. The V and J genes are TRBV5-6 and TRBJ2-5; no clear D gene. The DNA end lines up better with TRBJ2-7; the J call may be wrong. The CDR3 has 13 amino acids. Looked up from germline, CDR1 is SGHDT and CDR2 is YYEEEE. The CDR3 sequence is CASSLGNTYEQYF. CDR3 bases: TGTGCCAGCAGCTTGGGCAACACCTACGAGCAGTACTTC.

In its sample, this clone was seen a few times. The V and J genes are TRBV2 and TRBJ2-5; D is perhaps TRBD2 (6 bases). V lost 5 bases and J lost 5, with 15 bases in between. CDR3 length: 14 amino acids. Germline V gene data show CDR1 as SNHLY and CDR2 as FYNNEI. The CDR3 reads CASSLDGGLETQYF. For the CDR3, the DNA is TGTGCCAGCAGTCTCGATGGGGGACTTGAGACCCAGTACTTC.

As concerns this clone: The same CDR3 arises from other DNA sequences in this sample as well. This rearrangement joins TRBV19 to TRBJ1-5, with 10 bases matching TRBD1. J was trimmed by 7 bases and V by 5 bases; bases with no gene match: 2. The CDR3 is made up of 13 amino acids. Looked up from germline, CDR1 is LNHDA and CDR2 is SQIVND (reference sequence). CDR3 residues: CASSWTGGQPQHF. The CDR3 coding sequence is TGTGCCAGTAGTTGGACAGGGGGACAGCCCCAGCATTTT.

J is TRBJ2-7 and V is TRBV25-1; D unresolved. The germline V gene encodes CDR1 MGHDK and CDR2 SYGVNS. The CDR3 runs to 14 residues. Deletions cut 2 bases from V and 3 bases from J, with 11 bases between. The CDR3 spells CASSEEFSDYEQYF. The DNA of the CDR3 is TGTGCCAGCAGTGAAGAGTTTAGTGACTACGAGCAGTACTTC.

The CDR3 DNA sequence: TGTGCCAGCAGCCCCGCGAGGACTTCTACCACAGATACGCAGTATTTT. Protein product: CASSPARTSTTDTQYF. V is TRBV11-2 and J is TRBJ2-3; possibly TRBD2 for D (5 bases). CDR1 is SGHAT and CDR2 is FQNNGV in the germline V gene. Trimming removed 5 bases at V and 2 bases at J, with 17 bases between. The CDR3 is 16 residues long.

This clone was seen a single time. The V and J genes are TRBV27 and TRBJ2-3; 7 bases map to TRBD1. J gave up 6 bases and V 10 bases, and 10 bases lay outside the gene matches. CDR3 length: 13 residues. The germline gives CDR1 MNHEY, CDR2 SMNVEV (reference sequence). CDR3 DNA: TGTGCCACTGCGAGGACAGGCGGGGATACGCAGTATTTT. It specifies CATARTGGDTQYF.